This TCR beta chain emerged from a study of T-cell reconstitution after alpha-beta-depleted transplantation in children. This clonotype has only a few counts. Using unique molecular identifiers, the investigators prepared the TCRbeta library. TCRdb fed the PCR reads into MiXCR, producing one record per CDR3 protein. The sample yields 490,000 or so distinct CDR3 sequences, roughly an eighth seen once. The source is a human donor who donated a stem cell graft to a child with combined immunodeficiency. The source material was PBMCs from the stem cell graft donor, sampled from the stem cell graft.

Here the CDR3 DNA reads TGCGCCAGCAGCAAACAGGGCCAAGAGACCCAGTACTTC. Its protein product is CASSKQGQETQYF. The J gene is TRBJ2-5, the V gene TRBV5-1, with a possible D match to TRBD1 (6 bases). The germline CDR1 and CDR2 sequences are SGHRS and YFSETQ. Trimming removed 4 bases from V and 1 base from J, with 8 bases in between. The CDR3 spans 13 residues.